Sequencing of this T cell receptor (beta chain) was carried out in a study of T cell repertoires in cytomegalovirus infection. Study conclusions and caveats: There were carriers of CMV plus the relevant HLA, and cumulative public TCR beta family frequency identified them.

TCRdb re-derived calls from the reads in MiXCR, one entry per CDR3 protein. Of about 770,000 distinct CDR3 sequences detected, under 35% appear once; the ten largest clones hold under 15%. Germline CDR1 and CDR2: LNHDA and SQIVND (reference sequence). Trimming at V came to 4 bases and at J to 8 bases, leaving 4 bases not matched to a gene. The CDR3 contains 13 residues. Regarding this clonotype: Its antigen is not known.

The rearrangement joins TRBV19 to TRBJ2-1; TRBD1 matches 8 bases. This clonotype was sampled from a human donor in good health (CMV status not recorded). Some clones in this sample may be carry-over from other donors' samples. Sequencing was performed on cultured CD8+ T cells from PBMCs, taken from culture after CMV antigen stimulation. CDR3 region: CASSRDRSHEQFF. CDR3 DNA sequence: TGTGCCAGTAGTAGGGACAGGAGCCATGAGCAGTTCTTC.